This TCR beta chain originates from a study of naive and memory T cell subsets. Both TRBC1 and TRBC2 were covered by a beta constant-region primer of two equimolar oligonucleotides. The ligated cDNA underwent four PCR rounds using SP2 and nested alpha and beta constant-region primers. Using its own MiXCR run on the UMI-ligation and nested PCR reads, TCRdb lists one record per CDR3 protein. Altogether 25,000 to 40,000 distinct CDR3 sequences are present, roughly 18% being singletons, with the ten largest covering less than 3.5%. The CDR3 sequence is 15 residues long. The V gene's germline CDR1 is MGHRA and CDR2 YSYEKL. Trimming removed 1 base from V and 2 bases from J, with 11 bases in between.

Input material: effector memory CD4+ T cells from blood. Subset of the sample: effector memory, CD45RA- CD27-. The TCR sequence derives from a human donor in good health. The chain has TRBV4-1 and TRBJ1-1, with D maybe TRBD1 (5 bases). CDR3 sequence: CASSQGAGPNTEAFF. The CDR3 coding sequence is TGCGCCAGCAGCCAAGGGGCAGGGCCTAACACTGAAGCTTTCTTT.